This TCR beta chain was identified in a study of T-cell memory formation after mild COVID-19. Study overall: TCR clusters mostly belonged to single donors.

This clonotype was observed at least ten times. Looked up from germline, CDR1 is LGHNA and CDR2 is YNFKEQ. CDR3 length equals 14 residues. Trimming left V 5 bases short and J 9 bases short, with 17 bases between. Amplification by 5'RACE using constant-segment primers produced TCR alpha and TCR beta cDNA libraries that carried sample barcodes and UMIs. MiXCR, run by TCRdb on the 5' RACE reads, gives a single entry per CDR3 protein. The profile covers 250,000 or so distinct CDR3 sequences, with more than 15% appearing a single time and 23% taken by the ten largest. J is TRBJ2-1 and V is TRBV4-2, with D unclear. Specimen: PBMCs or a T cell subset sorted from them (not recorded which). The sequence came from a man aged 18 to 30 who had mild COVID-19 (a few samples of this study predate the infection). Cell type and time point are not known. The CDR3: CASSIRPEAVEQFF. The CDR3 nucleotides are TGTGCCAGCAGCATACGACCTGAGGCCGTTGAGCAGTTCTTC.